This TCR beta chain is drawn from a study of tumor-infiltrating lymphocytes in oesophageal squamous cell carcinoma. The CDR3 consists of 16 residues. V lost 4 bases to trimming and J lost 0 bases, with 12 bases between them. Germline lookup yields CDR1 SGHTA and CDR2 FQGTGA. TCRdb re-derived calls from the PCR reads in MiXCR, one entry per CDR3 protein. In the table there are more than 15,000 distinct CDR3 sequences, 45% to 50% of which are singletons. This clonotype was sampled from a male donor with esophageal squamous cell carcinoma. This chain connects TRBV7-3 to TRBJ2-2; the D is unclear. Sequenced: esophageal tumor tissue. The CDR3 spells CASSSPRGTNTGELFF. In DNA form, the CDR3 reads TGTGCCAGCAGCTCCCCTCGCGGCACGAACACCGGGGAGCTGTTTTTT.